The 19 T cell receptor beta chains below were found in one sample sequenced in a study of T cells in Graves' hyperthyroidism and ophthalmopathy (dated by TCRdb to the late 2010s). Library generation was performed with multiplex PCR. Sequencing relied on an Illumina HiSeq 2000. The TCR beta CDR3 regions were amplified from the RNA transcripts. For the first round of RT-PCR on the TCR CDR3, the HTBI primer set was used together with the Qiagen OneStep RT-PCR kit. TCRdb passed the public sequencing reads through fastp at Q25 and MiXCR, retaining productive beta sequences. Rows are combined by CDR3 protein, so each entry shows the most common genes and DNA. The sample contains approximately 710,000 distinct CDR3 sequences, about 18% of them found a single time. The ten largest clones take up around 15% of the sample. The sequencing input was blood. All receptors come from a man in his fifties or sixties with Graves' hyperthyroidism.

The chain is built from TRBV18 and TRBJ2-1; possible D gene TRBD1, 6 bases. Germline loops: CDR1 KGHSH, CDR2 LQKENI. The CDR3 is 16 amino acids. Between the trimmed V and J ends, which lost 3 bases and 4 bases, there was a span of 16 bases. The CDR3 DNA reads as TGTGCCAGCTCACCCGAGGGAGTAGGGGGATACAATGAGCAGTTCTTC. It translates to CASSPEGVGGYNEQFF. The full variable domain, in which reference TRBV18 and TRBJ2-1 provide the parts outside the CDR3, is NAGVMQNPRHLVRRRGQEARLRCSPMKGHSHVYWYRQLPEEGLKFMVYLQKENIIDESGMPKERFSAEFPKEGPSILRIQQVVRGDSAAYFCASSPEGVGGYNEQFFGPGTRLTVL.

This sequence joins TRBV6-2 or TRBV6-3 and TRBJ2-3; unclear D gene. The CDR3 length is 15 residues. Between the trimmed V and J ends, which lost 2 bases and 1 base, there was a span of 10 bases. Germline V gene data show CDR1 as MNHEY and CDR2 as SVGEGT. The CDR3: CASSYRAGGTDTQYF. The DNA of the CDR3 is TGTGCCAGCAGTTACCGGGCAGGAGGCACAGATACGCAGTATTTT.

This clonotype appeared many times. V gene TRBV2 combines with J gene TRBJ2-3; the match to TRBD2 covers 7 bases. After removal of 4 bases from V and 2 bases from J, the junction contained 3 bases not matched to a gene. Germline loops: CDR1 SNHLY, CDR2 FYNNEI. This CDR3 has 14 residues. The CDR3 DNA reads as TGTGCCAGCAGTGGGGGACTAAACACAGATACGCAGTATTTT. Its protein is CASSGGLNTDTQYF.

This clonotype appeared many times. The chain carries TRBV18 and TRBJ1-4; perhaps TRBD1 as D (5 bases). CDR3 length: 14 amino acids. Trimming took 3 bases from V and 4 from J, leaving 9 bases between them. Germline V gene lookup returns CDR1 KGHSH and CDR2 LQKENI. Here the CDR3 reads CASSPGRSNEKLFF. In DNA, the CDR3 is TGTGCCAGCTCACCGGGACGGAGTAATGAAAAACTGTTTTTT. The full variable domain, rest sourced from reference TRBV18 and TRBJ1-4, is NAGVMQNPRHLVRRRGQEARLRCSPMKGHSHVYWYRQLPEEGLKFMVYLQKENIIDESGMPKERFSAEFPKEGPSILRIQQVVRGDSAAYFCASSPGRSNEKLFFGSGTQLSVL.

This chain's CDR3 is CASSPRSDGELFF. In DNA, the CDR3 is TGTGCCAGCAGTCCTCGCTCGGACGGGGAGCTGTTTTTT. V usage is TRBV6-1 and J usage is TRBJ2-2; D remains unclear. The CDR3 runs 13 residues. CDR1 and CDR2 (germline): MNHNS, SASEGT. Trimming took off 5 bases at V and 7 bases at J, with 11 bases between the two ends.

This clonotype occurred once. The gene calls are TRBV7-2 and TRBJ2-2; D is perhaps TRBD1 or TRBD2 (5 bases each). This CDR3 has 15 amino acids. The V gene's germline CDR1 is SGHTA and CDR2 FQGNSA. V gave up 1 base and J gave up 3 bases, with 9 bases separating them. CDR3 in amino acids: CASSLDGTDTGELFF. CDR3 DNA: TGTGCCAGCAGCTTAGATGGGACCGACACCGGGGAGCTGTTTTTT.

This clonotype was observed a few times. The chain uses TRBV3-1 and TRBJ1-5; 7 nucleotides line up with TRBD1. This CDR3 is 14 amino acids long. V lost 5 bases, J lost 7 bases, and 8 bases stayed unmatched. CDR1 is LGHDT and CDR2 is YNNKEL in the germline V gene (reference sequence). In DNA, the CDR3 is TGTGCCAGCAGCTCCCAGACAGGGAAACAGCCCCAGCATTTT. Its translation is CASSSQTGKQPQHF.

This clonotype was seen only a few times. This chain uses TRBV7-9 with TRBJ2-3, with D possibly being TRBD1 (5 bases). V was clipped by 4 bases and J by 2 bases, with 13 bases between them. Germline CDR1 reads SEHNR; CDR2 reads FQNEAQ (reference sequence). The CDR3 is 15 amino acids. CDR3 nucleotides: TGTGCCAGCAGCTCTGATGACAGCCACACAGATACGCAGTATTTT. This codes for CASSSDDSHTDTQYF.

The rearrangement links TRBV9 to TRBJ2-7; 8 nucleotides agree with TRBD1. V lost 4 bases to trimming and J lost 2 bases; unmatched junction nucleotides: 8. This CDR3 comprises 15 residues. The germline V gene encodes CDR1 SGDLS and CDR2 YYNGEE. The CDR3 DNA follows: TGTGCCAGCAGCTTAAGGACAGGGCTTGCCTACGAGCAGTACTTC. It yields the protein CASSLRTGLAYEQYF.

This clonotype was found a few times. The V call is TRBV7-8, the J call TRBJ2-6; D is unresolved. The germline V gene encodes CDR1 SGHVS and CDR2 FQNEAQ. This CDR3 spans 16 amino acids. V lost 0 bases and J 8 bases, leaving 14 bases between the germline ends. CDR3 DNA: TGTGCCAGCAGCTTAGCGCTGATTCTGGAATCCAACGTCCTGACTTTC. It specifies CASSLALILESNVLTF. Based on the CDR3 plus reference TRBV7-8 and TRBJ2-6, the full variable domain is GAGVSQSPRYKVAKRGQDVALRCDPISGHVSLFWYQQALGQGPEFLTYFQNEAQLDKSGLPSDRFFAERPEGSVSTLKIQRTQQEDSAVYLCASSLALILESNVLTFGAGSRLTVL.

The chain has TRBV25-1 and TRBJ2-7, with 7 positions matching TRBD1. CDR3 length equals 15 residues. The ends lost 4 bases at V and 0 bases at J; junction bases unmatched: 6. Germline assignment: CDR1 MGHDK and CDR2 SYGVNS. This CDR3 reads CASSVDRISSYEQYF. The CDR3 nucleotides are TGTGCCAGCAGTGTGGACAGGATAAGCTCCTACGAGCAGTACTTC.

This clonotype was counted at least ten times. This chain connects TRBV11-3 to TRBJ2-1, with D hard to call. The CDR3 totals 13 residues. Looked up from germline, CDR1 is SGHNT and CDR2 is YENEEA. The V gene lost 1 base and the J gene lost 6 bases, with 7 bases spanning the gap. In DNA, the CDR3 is TGTGCCAGCAGCTTAGTTCCGGGCAATGAGCAGTTCTTC. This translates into CASSLVPGNEQFF. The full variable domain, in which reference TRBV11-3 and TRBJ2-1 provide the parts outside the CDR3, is EAGVVQSPRYKIIEKKQPVAFWCNPISGHNTLYWYLQNLGQGPELLIRYENEEAVDDSQLPKDRFSAERLKGVDSTLKIQPAELGDSAVYLCASSLVPGNEQFFGPGTRLTVL.

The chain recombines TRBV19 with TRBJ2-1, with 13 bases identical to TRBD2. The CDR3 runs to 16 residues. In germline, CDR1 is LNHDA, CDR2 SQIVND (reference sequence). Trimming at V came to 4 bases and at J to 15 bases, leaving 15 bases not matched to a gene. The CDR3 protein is CASSTPRLAGGVQAFF. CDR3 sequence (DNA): TGTGCCAGTAGTACACCCAGACTAGCGGGAGGAGTTCAGGCGTTCTTC.

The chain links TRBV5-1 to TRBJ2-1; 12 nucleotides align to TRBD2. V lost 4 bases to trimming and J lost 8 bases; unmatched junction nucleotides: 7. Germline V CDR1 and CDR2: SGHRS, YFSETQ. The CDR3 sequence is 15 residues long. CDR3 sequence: CASSPTSGRSHEQFF. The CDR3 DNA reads TGCGCCAGCAGCCCTACTAGCGGGAGGTCGCATGAGCAGTTCTTC.

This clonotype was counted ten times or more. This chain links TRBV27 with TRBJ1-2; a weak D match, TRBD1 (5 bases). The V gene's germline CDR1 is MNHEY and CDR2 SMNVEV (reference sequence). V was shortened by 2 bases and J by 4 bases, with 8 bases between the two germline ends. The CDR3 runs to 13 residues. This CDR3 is CASSLGGGYGYTF. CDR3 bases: TGTGCCAGCAGTTTAGGGGGAGGCTATGGCTACACCTTC.

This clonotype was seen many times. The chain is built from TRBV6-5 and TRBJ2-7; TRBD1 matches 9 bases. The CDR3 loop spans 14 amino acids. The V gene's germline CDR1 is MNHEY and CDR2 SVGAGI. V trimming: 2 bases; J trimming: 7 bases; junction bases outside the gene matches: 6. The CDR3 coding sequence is TGTGCCAGCAGTTACGGGACAGGGACTAAAGAGCAGTACTTC. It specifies CASSYGTGTKEQYF.

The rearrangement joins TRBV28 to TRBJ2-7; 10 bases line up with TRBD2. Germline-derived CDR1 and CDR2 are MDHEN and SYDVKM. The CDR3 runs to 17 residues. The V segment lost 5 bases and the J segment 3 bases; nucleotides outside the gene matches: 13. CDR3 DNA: TGTGCCAGCAGTCCCAACCGTAGCGGGAGGAGGTTCTACGAGCAGTACTTC. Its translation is CASSPNRSGRRFYEQYF.

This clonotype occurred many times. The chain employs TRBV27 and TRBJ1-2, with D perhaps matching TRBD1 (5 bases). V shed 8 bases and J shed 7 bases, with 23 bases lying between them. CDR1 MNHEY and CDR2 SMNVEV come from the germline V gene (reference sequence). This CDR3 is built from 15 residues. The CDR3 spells CASAPRWGETVGYTF. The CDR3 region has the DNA TGTGCCAGCGCGCCCAGGTGGGGGGAGACGGTTGGCTACACCTTC.

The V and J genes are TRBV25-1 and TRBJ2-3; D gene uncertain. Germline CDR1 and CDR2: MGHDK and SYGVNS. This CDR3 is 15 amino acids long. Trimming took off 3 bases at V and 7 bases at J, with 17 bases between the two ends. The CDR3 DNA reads TGTGCCAGCAGTGACCGGGTTCCCCCCGCCTATACGCAGTATTTT. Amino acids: CASSDRVPPAYTQYF.